Following are 26 T cell receptor beta chains from one sample sequenced in a study of cytomegalovirus exposure and HLA in healthy donors. PCR involved 60 Vbeta and 13 Jbeta primers. TCRdb's copy holds only in-frame clones and misses some; the assay was immunoSEQ multiplex PCR. This sample yields 90,000 to 130,000 clones, of which more than 65% are seen a single time; around 0.79% belongs to the top ten. The material sequenced was PBMCs. These receptors came from a woman aged 25 to 39 in good health and CMV-seronegative.

The sample holds a few counts of this clone. J is TRBJ2-1 and V is TRBV27; tentatively, D is TRBD1 (7 bases). This CDR3 has 17 residues. V lost 3 bases, J lost 4 bases, and 19 bases lay in between. From germline, CDR1 is MNHEY and CDR2 SMNVEV (reference sequence). CDR3 sequence reads: CASSLSEGAGGYNEQFF. CDR3 nucleotides: TGTGCCAGCAGTTTGTCGGAGGGGGCAGGGGGGTACAATGAGCAGTTCTTC.

The chain employs TRBV2 and TRBJ2-7; D may be TRBD2 (6 bases). The CDR3 covers 14 residues. V was clipped by 10 bases and J by 6 bases, with 22 bases between them. Per germline, CDR1 SNHLY and CDR2 FYNNEI. The chain's CDR3 is CATQSQEGMTEQYF. The CDR3 DNA sequence: TGTGCCACTCAAAGTCAGGAGGGTATGACCGAGCAGTACTTC.

The V gene is TRBV29-1, the J gene TRBJ1-1, with 8 nucleotides matching TRBD1. CDR1 and CDR2 (germline): SQVTM, ANQGSEA. The CDR3 contains 16 residues. The junction had 16 bases not matched to a gene; V was cut back by 6 bases and J by 4 bases. DNA for the CDR3: TGCAGCGTGACAGGGGTAGGCGGCAGAACGGGCACTGAAGCTTTCTTT. It specifies CSVTGVGGRTGTEAFF.

This clone appeared once. V and J are TRBV5-6 and TRBJ1-2; 9 nucleotides match TRBD1. Germline trimming cut 0 bases from V and 8 bases from J; bases unmatched to any gene: 5. Looked up from germline, CDR1 is SGHDT and CDR2 is YYEEEE. This CDR3 contains 14 residues. CDR3: CASSLGQGVGGYTF. For the CDR3, the DNA is TGTGCCAGCAGCTTGGGACAGGGGGTTGGAGGCTACACCTTC.

V and J are TRBV2 and TRBJ1-4; 8 nucleotides line up with TRBD1. The CDR3 is 15 amino acids. Germline trimming cut 7 bases from V and 7 bases from J; bases unmatched to any gene: 11. Germline V gene lookup returns CDR1 SNHLY and CDR2 FYNNEI. The CDR3 sequence is CASTSAGGRLEKLFF. The DNA for the CDR3 is TGTGCCAGCACAAGTGCAGGGGGCCGACTTGAAAAACTGTTTTTT.

The chain is built from TRBV28 and TRBJ2-1, with 7 bases that match TRBD2. Per the germline V gene, CDR1 is MDHEN and CDR2 is SYDVKM. CDR3 length: 15 amino acids. Trimming took 4 bases from V and 8 from J; bases not matched to a gene: 11. As DNA, the CDR3 is TGTGCCAGCAGTTCAGCGGGAACCCACCTAGATGAGCAGTTCTTC. Its translation is CASSSAGTHLDEQFF.

The V gene is TRBV5-1, the J gene TRBJ1-1, with TRBD1 as a possible D gene (5 bases). The V end was cut by 2 bases, the J end by 3 bases, with 20 bases between. This CDR3 is built from 17 residues. The germline gives CDR1 SGHRS, CDR2 YFSETQ. The CDR3 DNA follows: TGCGCCAGCAGCTTTGGAGGGGCCAGCACCTCGGACACTGAAGCTTTCTTT. Its protein is CASSFGGASTSDTEAFF.

This chain links TRBV19 with TRBJ1-4; a weak D match, TRBD1 (6 bases). Trimming took off 2 bases at V and 6 bases at J, with 10 bases between the two ends. There are 14 residues in the CDR3. CDR1 and CDR2 from the germline V gene are LNHDA and SQIVND (reference sequence). CDR3 sequence: CASSITGGHEKLFF. DNA for the CDR3: TGTGCCAGTAGTATAACCGGGGGGCATGAAAAACTGTTTTTT.

The chain uses TRBV29-1 and TRBJ2-5, with 7 nucleotides matching TRBD2. The germline V gene encodes CDR1 SQVTM and CDR2 ANQGSEA. This CDR3 has 17 residues. The trim removed 0 bases at V and 4 bases at J, leaving 14 bases unmatched. The CDR3, as DNA: TGCAGCGTTGAAGATCGAGGCCTAGCGGTCCTCGGAGAGACCCAGTACTTC. This sequence encodes CSVEDRGLAVLGETQYF.

The rearrangement uses TRBV11-3 and TRBJ1-6; D is ambiguous. The germline gives CDR1 SGHNT, CDR2 YENEEA. The CDR3 spans 14 residues. Trimming left V 2 bases short and J 10 bases short, with 12 bases between. CDR3 in amino acids: CASSLIGTVSPLHF. The CDR3 DNA sequence: TGTGCCAGCAGCTTAATCGGTACAGTGTCACCCCTCCACTTT.

This rearrangement joins TRBV4-2 to TRBJ2-3; possible D gene TRBD1, 5 bases. The germline gives CDR1 LGHNA, CDR2 YNFKEQ. V was trimmed by 1 base and J by 0 bases, leaving 8 bases between them. The CDR3 loop spans 15 amino acids. The CDR3 bases are TGTGCCAGCAGCCAAGGACAGATAAGCACAGATACGCAGTATTTT. It translates to CASSQGQISTDTQYF.

This clone was observed a single time. DNA for the CDR3: TGTGCCAGCAGCTTTGGGCAGACAGAGACCCAGTACTTC. The encoded protein is CASSFGQTETQYF. This chain links TRBV11-1 with TRBJ2-5; D call uncertain. Trimming left V 3 bases short and J 4 bases short, with 9 bases between. CDR1 is SGHAT, CDR2 FQDESV, per germline (reference sequence). The CDR3 contains 13 residues.

J is TRBJ1-1 and V is TRBV29-1; weak D call: TRBD1 (6 bases). The CDR3 is made up of 12 amino acids. The V end lost 6 bases, the J end lost 3 bases, and 11 bases lay between the germline ends. Germline lookup yields CDR1 SQVTM and CDR2 ANQGSEA. The chain's CDR3 is CSVIQGHTEAFF. CDR3 nucleotide sequence: TGCAGCGTAATACAGGGTCACACTGAAGCTTTCTTT.

J is TRBJ2-2 and V is TRBV9, with 8 bases matching TRBD1. The CDR3 has 12 residues. CDR1 SGDLS and CDR2 YYNGEE come from the germline V gene. Unmatched junction bases numbered 1, after V lost 6 bases and J lost 6 bases. The CDR3 nucleotides read TGTGCCAGCACAGGGGGCCCCGGGGAGCTGTTTTTT. It translates to CASTGGPGELFF.

The chain has TRBV5-6 and TRBJ1-1, with TRBD1 matching 7 bases. Germline V lookup: CDR1 SGHDT, CDR2 YYEEEE. CDR3 length: 14 residues. V lost 2 bases to trimming and J lost 5 bases; unmatched junction nucleotides: 6. The CDR3 coding sequence is TGTGCCAGCAGCTTTTTTACAGGGGTGACTGAAGCTTTCTTT. Its translation is CASSFFTGVTEAFF.

The V call is TRBV7-8, the J call TRBJ1-1; 7 bases are shared with TRBD1. Germline V gene lookup returns CDR1 SGHVS and CDR2 FQNEAQ. This CDR3 contains 14 residues. V trimming: 6 bases; J trimming: 4 bases; junction bases outside the gene matches: 8. CDR3 protein: CASRSGGGGTEAFF. The CDR3 coding sequence is TGTGCCAGCAGATCAGGGGGAGGAGGCACTGAAGCTTTCTTT.

The V gene is TRBV19, the J gene TRBJ1-2; a weak D match, TRBD1 (6 bases). Trimming removed 9 bases at V and 7 bases at J, with 15 bases between. CDR1 and CDR2 (germline): LNHDA, SQIVND (reference sequence). The CDR3 totals 12 residues. The CDR3: CASPQGLGGYTF. The CDR3 coding sequence is TGTGCCAGCCCACAGGGTTTAGGTGGCTACACCTTC.

The rearrangement uses TRBV4-1 and TRBJ2-3; the D gene is possibly TRBD1 (6 bases). CDR3 length equals 17 residues. The V and J ends lost 1 base and 0 bases respectively, with 14 bases between them. The V gene's germline CDR1 is MGHRA and CDR2 YSYEKL. Written as DNA, the CDR3 is TGCGCCAGCAGCCAAGTTGCAGGGGCTAAGAGCACAGATACGCAGTATTTT. As protein: CASSQVAGAKSTDTQYF.

This clone was counted between two and nine times. The rearrangement links TRBV15 to TRBJ2-7, with D unresolved. Germline CDR1 is LNHNV and CDR2 is YYDKDF (reference sequence). There are 15 residues in the CDR3. Trimming cost V 0 bases and J 2 bases, with 11 bases left between them. CDR3 sequence (DNA): TGTGCCACCAGCAGAGATGGTGGCGGAGCCTACGAGCAGTACTTC. It specifies CATSRDGGGAYEQYF.

The CDR3 DNA reads TGTGCCACCAGCAGAGACGCGGACAAACCCTACGAGCAGTACTTC. Amino acid sequence: CATSRDADKPYEQYF. The V call is TRBV15, the J call TRBJ2-7; D is possibly TRBD1 (5 bases). Trimming stripped 0 bases from V and 2 bases from J, with 11 bases between. The CDR3 consists of 15 residues. The germline gives CDR1 LNHNV, CDR2 YYDKDF (reference sequence). Full variable domain (rest looked up from reference TRBV15 and TRBJ2-7): DAMVIQNPRYQVTQFGKPVTLSCSQTLNHNVMYWYQQKSSQAPKLLFHYYDKDFNNEADTPDNFQSRRPNTSFCFLDIRSPGLGDTAMYLCATSRDADKPYEQYFGPGTRLTVT.

The chain combines TRBV5-1 with TRBJ1-1; D possibly corresponds to TRBD1 (5 bases). This CDR3 region has 14 residues. Looked up from germline, CDR1 is SGHRS and CDR2 is YFSETQ. V lost 6 bases and J 0 bases, leaving 12 bases between the germline ends. This CDR3 reads CASTSGGVNTEAFF. Written as DNA, the CDR3 is TGCGCCAGCACTTCGGGGGGGGTGAACACTGAAGCTTTCTTT.

This chain connects TRBV7-6 to TRBJ1-2; unclear D gene. The CDR3 runs 15 residues. Germline V CDR1 and CDR2: SGHVS, FNYEAQ. V was clipped by 1 base and J by 10 bases, with 19 bases between them. The CDR3 loop is CASSLDLAPGTPYTF. The CDR3 DNA follows: TGTGCCAGCAGCTTAGATCTGGCTCCGGGAACACCCTACACCTTC.

The J gene is TRBJ2-1, the V gene TRBV30, with a weak D call TRBD1 (6 bases). The CDR3 extends over 12 amino acids. From germline, CDR1 is GTSNPN and CDR2 SVGIG (reference sequence). Trimming shortened V by 5 bases and J by 4 bases, and 9 bases separated the two germline ends. In DNA, the CDR3 is TGTGCCTGGGGGGGCGCGTACAATGAGCAGTTCTTC. The encoded protein is CAWGGAYNEQFF.

This chain uses TRBV10-2 with TRBJ2-7; 9 bases are shared with TRBD2. This CDR3 has 22 amino acids. V lost 5 bases and J lost 4; bases outside the gene matches: 30. Per the germline V gene, CDR1 is WSHSY and CDR2 is SAAADI. The CDR3 reads CASSPKFLSGREILPPSYEQYF. The CDR3, as DNA: TGCGCCAGCAGTCCCAAATTCCTTAGCGGGAGAGAAATTTTACCCCCCTCGTACGAGCAGTACTTC.

The V and J genes are TRBV4-2 and TRBJ2-3; 7 bases match TRBD2. The CDR3 has 18 amino acids. Per germline, CDR1 LGHNA and CDR2 YNFKEQ. With 0 bases clipped from V and 2 bases from J, the junction kept 11 bases outside the gene matches. The CDR3 reads CASSQDLRSGALTDTQYF. CDR3 bases: TGTGCCAGCAGCCAAGATCTCCGGAGCGGGGCCCTCACAGATACGCAGTATTTT.

The J gene is TRBJ1-1, the V gene TRBV13; no clear D gene. Germline values: CDR1 PRHDT, CDR2 FYEKMQ (reference sequence). This CDR3 is 14 amino acids long. The V gene lost 5 bases and the J gene lost 5 bases, with 15 bases spanning the gap. The CDR3 protein is CASSPASPGTEAFF. In nucleotides, the CDR3 is TGTGCCAGCAGCCCTGCCTCTCCGGGGACTGAAGCTTTCTTT.